A selection of T cell receptor beta chains follows, all from one sample in a study of blood T cell repertoires in COVID-19. The method was immunoSEQ multiplex PCR; TCRdb's version includes in-frame clones alone and lacks a portion of them. The top ten hold about a sixth of the sample, which has around 270,000 clones, 80% to 85% seen once. Sequencing was done on a sample of peripheral blood. The receptor source for this set is a person between 65 and 79 years old with COVID-19, enrolled during active disease. The CDR3 runs from the conserved cysteine through the conserved F or W.

V gene: TRBV28; J gene: TRBJ2-1; CDR3 protein: CASFRGSYNEQFF
V gene: TRBV2; J gene: TRBJ1-1; CDR3 protein: CASSDGFKRDSKAFF
V gene: TRBV19; J gene: TRBJ1-5; CDR3 protein: CASRRGQEQTSQPQHF
V gene: TRBV12-3/TRBV12-4; J gene: TRBJ1-5; CDR3 protein: CASSVGTDQPQHF
V gene: TRBV7-8; J gene: TRBJ1-4; CDR3 protein: CASSLGPQGLLNEKLFF
V gene: TRBV4-3; J gene: TRBJ1-2; CDR3 protein: CASSQETEPYGYTF
V gene: TRBV27; J gene: TRBJ2-5; CDR3 protein: CASSKRGSLAAQETQYF
V gene: TRBV11-2; J gene: TRBJ2-3; CDR3 protein: CASRSLRGDLNTQYF
V gene: TRBV3-1/TRBV3-2; J gene: TRBJ2-7; CDR3 protein: CASSPGQGTYEQYF
V gene: TRBV5-1; J gene: TRBJ1-1; CDR3 protein: CASHQGMNTEAFF
V gene: TRBV28; J gene: TRBJ2-7; CDR3 protein: CASSLGAVVSYEQYF
V gene: TRBV27; J gene: TRBJ2-3; CDR3 protein: CASRRDREDTQYF
V gene: TRBV3-1/TRBV3-2; J gene: TRBJ2-1; CDR3 protein: CASSQLAGNNEQFF
V gene: TRBV29-1; J gene: TRBJ2-1; CDR3 protein: CSAKRGLAGVGEQFF
V gene: TRBV6-1; J gene: TRBJ2-7; CDR3 protein: CASSEAPGVTSGLFYEQYF
V gene: TRBV7-2; J gene: TRBJ2-1; CDR3 protein: CASSLSRQGVNEQFF
V gene: TRBV6-2/TRBV6-3; J gene: TRBJ2-2; CDR3 protein: CASSLDRGRNTGELFF
V gene: TRBV10-3; J gene: TRBJ2-2; CDR3 protein: CAISDFARGRTGELFF
V gene: TRBV7-6; J gene: TRBJ1-4; CDR3 protein: CASSPGTGGEKLFF
V gene: TRBV12-3/TRBV12-4; J gene: TRBJ1-1; CDR3 protein: CAATRVDGTEAFF
V gene: TRBV9; J gene: TRBJ1-1; CDR3 protein: CASSVGTVEAFF
V gene: TRBV7-2; J gene: TRBJ1-6; CDR3 protein: CASSYTRTGTNSPLHF
V gene: TRBV12-3/TRBV12-4; J gene: TRBJ2-2; CDR3 protein: CARKQINTGELFF
V gene: TRBV5-4; J gene: TRBJ1-6; CDR3 protein: CASSSTQGYNSPLHF
V gene: TRBV6-6; J gene: TRBJ1-4; CDR3 protein: CASSAPPGAREKLFF
V gene: TRBV18; J gene: TRBJ1-2; CDR3 protein: CASSPQGDGYTF
V gene: TRBV6-5; J gene: TRBJ2-6; CDR3 protein: CASTPIPSGANVLTF
V gene: TRBV7-6; J gene: TRBJ1-3; CDR3 protein: CASSRSAEAGNTIYF
V gene: TRBV7-9; J gene: TRBJ2-5; CDR3 protein: CASRPREKETQYF
V gene: TRBV28; J gene: TRBJ2-2; CDR3 protein: CASSEDRGPRTTQTGELFF
V gene: TRBV27; J gene: TRBJ2-1; CDR3 protein: CASRFLSSGGDNEQFF
V gene: TRBV28; J gene: TRBJ1-5; CDR3 protein: CASSSPGQPQHF
V gene: TRBV7-9; J gene: TRBJ2-3; CDR3 protein: CASSPVGRLTTDTQYF
V gene: TRBV19; J gene: TRBJ1-5; CDR3 protein: CASTDGGGARQPQHF
V gene: TRBV29-1; J gene: TRBJ1-1; CDR3 protein: CSVNRQGFGTEAFF
V gene: TRBV3-1/TRBV3-2; J gene: TRBJ2-3; CDR3 protein: CASSQESPLGGGAGDTQYF
V gene: TRBV27; J gene: TRBJ1-2; CDR3 protein: CASSSQDRAYGYTF
V gene: TRBV7-9; J gene: TRBJ1-1; CDR3 protein: CASSFRQGSAETEAFF
V gene: TRBV30; J gene: TRBJ2-1; CDR3 protein: CARHDSSYNEQFF
V gene: TRBV9; J gene: TRBJ1-2; CDR3 protein: CASSLRGGYGYTF
V gene: TRBV7-9; J gene: TRBJ1-5; CDR3 protein: CASSLEGQENQPQHF
V gene: TRBV29-1; J gene: TRBJ2-1; CDR3 protein: CSVSGISTYNEQFF
V gene: TRBV3-1/TRBV3-2; J gene: TRBJ2-5; CDR3 protein: CASSQPYKQETQYF
V gene: TRBV29-1; J gene: TRBJ2-7; CDR3 protein: CSVEELRGSEQYF
V gene: TRBV7-6; J gene: TRBJ2-2; CDR3 protein: CASSLVRDTGELFF
V gene: TRBV7-9; J gene: TRBJ1-5; CDR3 protein: CASSTDNQPQHF